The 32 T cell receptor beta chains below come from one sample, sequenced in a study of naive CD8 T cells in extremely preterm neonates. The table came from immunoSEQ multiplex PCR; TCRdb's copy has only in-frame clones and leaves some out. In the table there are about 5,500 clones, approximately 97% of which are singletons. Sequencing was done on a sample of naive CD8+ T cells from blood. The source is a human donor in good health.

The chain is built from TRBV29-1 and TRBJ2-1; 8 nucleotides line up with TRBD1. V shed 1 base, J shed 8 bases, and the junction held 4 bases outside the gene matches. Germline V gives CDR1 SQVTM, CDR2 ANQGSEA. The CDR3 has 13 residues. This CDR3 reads CSVEGQGAYEQFF. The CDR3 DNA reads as TGCAGCGTTGAAGGGCAGGGGGCGTATGAGCAGTTCTTC.

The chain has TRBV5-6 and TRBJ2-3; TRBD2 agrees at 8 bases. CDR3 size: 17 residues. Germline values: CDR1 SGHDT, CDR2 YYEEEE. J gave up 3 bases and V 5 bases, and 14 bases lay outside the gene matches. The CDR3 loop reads CASRLAGPALLTDTQYF. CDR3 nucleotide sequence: TGTGCCAGCAGATTAGCGGGACCCGCTCTCCTGACAGATACGCAGTATTTT. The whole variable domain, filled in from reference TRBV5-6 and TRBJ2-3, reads DAGVTQSPTHLIKTRGQQVTLRCSPKSGHDTVSWYQQALGQGPQFIFQYYEEEERQRGNFPDRFSGHQFPNYSSELNVNALLLGDSALYLCASRLAGPALLTDTQYFGPGTRLTVL.

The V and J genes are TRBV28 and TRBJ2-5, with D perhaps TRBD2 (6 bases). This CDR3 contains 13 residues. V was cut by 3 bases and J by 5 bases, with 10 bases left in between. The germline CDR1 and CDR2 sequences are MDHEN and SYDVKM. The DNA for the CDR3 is TGTGCCAGCAGTTTCGGCGCGGGGGAGACCCAGTACTTC. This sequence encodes CASSFGAGETQYF.

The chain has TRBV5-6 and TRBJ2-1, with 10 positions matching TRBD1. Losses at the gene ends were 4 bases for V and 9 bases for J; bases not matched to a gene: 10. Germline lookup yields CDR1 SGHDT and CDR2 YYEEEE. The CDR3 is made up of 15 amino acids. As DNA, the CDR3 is TGTGCCAGCAGCCCTGAGGGACAGGGGATTCTTGAGCAGTTCTTC. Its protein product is CASSPEGQGILEQFF.

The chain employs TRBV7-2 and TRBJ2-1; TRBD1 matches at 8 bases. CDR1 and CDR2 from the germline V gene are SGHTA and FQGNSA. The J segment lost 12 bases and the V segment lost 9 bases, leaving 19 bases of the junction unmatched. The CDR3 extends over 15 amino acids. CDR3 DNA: TGTGCCAGTAGGTCCGGACAGGGAGCCTATAGGGGGCAGTTCTTC. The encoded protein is CASRSGQGAYRGQFF.

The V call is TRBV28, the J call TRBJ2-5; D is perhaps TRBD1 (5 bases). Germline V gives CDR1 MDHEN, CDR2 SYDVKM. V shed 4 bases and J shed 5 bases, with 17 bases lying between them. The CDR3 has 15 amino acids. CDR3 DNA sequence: TGTGCCAGCAGTTCCCCATCCGACAGATGGGAGACCCAGTACTTC. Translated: CASSSPSDRWETQYF.

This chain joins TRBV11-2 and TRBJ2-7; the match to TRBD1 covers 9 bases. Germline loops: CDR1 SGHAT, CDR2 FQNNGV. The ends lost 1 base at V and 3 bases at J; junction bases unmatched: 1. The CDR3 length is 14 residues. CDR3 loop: CASSLVGQGYEQYF. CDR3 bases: TGTGCCAGCAGCTTAGTGGGACAGGGCTACGAGCAGTACTTC.

The CDR3, as DNA: TGTGCTAGTGGTTGGGACAGGGCGCCTGGCTACACCTTC. Translating it yields CASGWDRAPGYTF. The chain combines TRBV12-5 with TRBJ1-2, with 9 bases that match TRBD1. V lost 4 bases, J lost 7 bases, and 4 bases stayed unmatched. This CDR3 is 13 amino acids long. Germline CDR1 is LGHNT and CDR2 is FRNRAP.

CDR3 loop: CASSQDMGRAEAFF. The CDR3 DNA is TGCGCCAGCAGCCAAGATATGGGGAGGGCTGAAGCTTTCTTT. This sequence joins TRBV4-3 and TRBJ1-1; no reliable D call. Between the trimmed V and J ends, which lost 0 bases and 6 bases, there was a span of 11 bases. The CDR3 consists of 14 residues. Germline V lookup: CDR1 LGHNA, CDR2 YSLEER.

The CDR3: CASSQGQSQLFF. The CDR3, as DNA: TGTGCCAGCAGCCAAGGACAGAGCCAACTGTTTTTT. The J gene is TRBJ1-4, the V gene TRBV6-5; D perhaps matches TRBD1 (6 bases). V was clipped by 6 bases and J by 12 bases, with 14 bases between them. Germline-derived CDR1 and CDR2 are MNHEY and SVGAGI. The CDR3 extends over 12 amino acids.

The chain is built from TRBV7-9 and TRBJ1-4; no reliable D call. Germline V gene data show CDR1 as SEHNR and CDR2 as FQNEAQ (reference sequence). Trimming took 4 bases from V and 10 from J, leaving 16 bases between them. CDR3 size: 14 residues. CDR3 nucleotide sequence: TGTGCCAGCAGCTATGGGCGACCTCCGGCAAAACTGTTTTTT. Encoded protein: CASSYGRPPAKLFF.

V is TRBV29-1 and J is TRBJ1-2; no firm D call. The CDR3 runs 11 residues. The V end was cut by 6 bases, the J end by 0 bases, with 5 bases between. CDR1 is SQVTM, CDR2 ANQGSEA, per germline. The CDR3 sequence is CSVQANYGYTF. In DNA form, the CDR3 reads TGCAGCGTGCAGGCTAACTATGGCTACACCTTC.

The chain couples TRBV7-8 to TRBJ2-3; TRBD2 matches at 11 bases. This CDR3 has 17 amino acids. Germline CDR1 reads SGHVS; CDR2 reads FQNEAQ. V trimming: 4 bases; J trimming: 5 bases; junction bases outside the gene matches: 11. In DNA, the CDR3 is TGTGCCAGCAGCTCATTGGAGGGGCTAGCGGGGGGAGATACGCAGTATTTT. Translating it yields CASSSLEGLAGGDTQYF.

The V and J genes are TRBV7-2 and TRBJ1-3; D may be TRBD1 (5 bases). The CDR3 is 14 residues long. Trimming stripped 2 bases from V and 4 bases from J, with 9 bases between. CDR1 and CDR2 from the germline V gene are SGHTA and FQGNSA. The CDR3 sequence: CASSLLAGGNTIYF. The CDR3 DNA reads TGTGCCAGCAGCTTATTGGCAGGGGGAAACACCATATATTTT.

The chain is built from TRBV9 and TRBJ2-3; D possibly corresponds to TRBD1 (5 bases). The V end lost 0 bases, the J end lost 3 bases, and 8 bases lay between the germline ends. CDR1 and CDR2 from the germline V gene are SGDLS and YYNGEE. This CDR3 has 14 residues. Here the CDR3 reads CASSVGGSTDTQYF. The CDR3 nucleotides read TGTGCCAGCAGCGTAGGGGGCTCTACAGATACGCAGTATTTT.

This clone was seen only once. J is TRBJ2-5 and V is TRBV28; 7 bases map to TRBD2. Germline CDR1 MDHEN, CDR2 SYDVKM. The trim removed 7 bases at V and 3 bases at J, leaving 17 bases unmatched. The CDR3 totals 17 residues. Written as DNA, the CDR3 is TGTGCCAGCAAGATGCTTCGGGCTAGCGGATCAGAAGAGACCCAGTACTTC. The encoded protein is CASKMLRASGSEETQYF.

This CDR3 reads CASSQVAGTGNYEQYF. As DNA, the CDR3 is TGCGCCAGCAGCCAAGTTGCCGGGACAGGGAACTACGAGCAGTACTTC. The V gene is TRBV4-1, the J gene TRBJ2-7; 9 bases fit TRBD1. Looked up from germline, CDR1 is MGHRA and CDR2 is YSYEKL. The V and J ends lost 1 base and 3 bases, in that order; junction bases with no gene match: 7. The CDR3 sequence is 16 residues long.

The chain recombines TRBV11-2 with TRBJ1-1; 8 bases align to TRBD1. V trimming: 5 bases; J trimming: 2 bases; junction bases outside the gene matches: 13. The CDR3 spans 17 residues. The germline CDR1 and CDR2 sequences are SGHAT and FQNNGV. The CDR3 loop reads CASSPWTGLESNTEAFF. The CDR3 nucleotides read TGTGCCAGCAGCCCTTGGACAGGGTTAGAGTCAAACACTGAAGCTTTCTTT.

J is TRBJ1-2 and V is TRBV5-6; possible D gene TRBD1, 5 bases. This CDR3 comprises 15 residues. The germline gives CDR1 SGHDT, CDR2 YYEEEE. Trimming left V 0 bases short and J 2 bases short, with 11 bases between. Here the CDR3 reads CASSLGQLLNYGYTF. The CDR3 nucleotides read TGTGCCAGCAGCTTGGGACAGCTCCTCAACTATGGCTACACCTTC. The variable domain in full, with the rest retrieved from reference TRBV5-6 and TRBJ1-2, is DAGVTQSPTHLIKTRGQQVTLRCSPKSGHDTVSWYQQALGQGPQFIFQYYEEEERQRGNFPDRFSGHQFPNYSSELNVNALLLGDSALYLCASSLGQLLNYGYTFGSGTRLTVV.

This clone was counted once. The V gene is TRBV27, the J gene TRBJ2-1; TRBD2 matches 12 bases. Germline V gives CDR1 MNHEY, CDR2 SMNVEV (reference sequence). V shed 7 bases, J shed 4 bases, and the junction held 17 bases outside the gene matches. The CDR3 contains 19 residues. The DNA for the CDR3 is TGTGCCAGCACCCAACTAGCGGGGGGACCCAGTTATAGGTACAATGAGCAGTTCTTC. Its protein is CASTQLAGGPSYRYNEQFF.

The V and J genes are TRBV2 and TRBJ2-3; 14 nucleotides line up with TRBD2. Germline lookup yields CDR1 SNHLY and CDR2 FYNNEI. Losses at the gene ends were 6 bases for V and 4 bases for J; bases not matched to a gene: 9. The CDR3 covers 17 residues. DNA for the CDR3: TGTGCCAGCAGCGGGGGAAGACTAGCGGGGGGGCCAGATACGCAGTATTTT. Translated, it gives CASSGGRLAGGPDTQYF.

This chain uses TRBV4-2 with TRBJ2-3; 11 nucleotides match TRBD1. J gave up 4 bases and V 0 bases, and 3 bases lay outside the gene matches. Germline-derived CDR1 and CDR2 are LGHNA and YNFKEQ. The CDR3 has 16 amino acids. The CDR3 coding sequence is TGTGCCAGCAGCCAAGATCCGGACAGGGGGCCAGATACGCAGTATTTT. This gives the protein CASSQDPDRGPDTQYF.

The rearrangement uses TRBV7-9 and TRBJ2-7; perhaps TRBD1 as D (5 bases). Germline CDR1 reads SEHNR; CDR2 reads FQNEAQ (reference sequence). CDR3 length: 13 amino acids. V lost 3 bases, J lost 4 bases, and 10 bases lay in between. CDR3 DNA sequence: TGTGCCAGCAGCTTCACAGGAAGTTACGAGCAGTACTTC. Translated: CASSFTGSYEQYF.

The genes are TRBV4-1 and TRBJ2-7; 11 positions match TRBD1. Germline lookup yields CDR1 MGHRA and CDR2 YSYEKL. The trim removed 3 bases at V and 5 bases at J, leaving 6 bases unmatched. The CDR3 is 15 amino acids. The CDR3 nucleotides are TGCGCCAGCAGCCAGCAGAGGGACAGGGGGGACGAGCAGTACTTC. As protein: CASSQQRDRGDEQYF.

DNA of the CDR3: TGCAGCGCGCAAGGGGGCTTGAACACTGAAGCTTTCTTT. Amino acids: CSAQGGLNTEAFF. V is TRBV29-1 and J is TRBJ1-1, with 7 bases aligning to TRBD1. V was pared by 7 bases and J by 0 bases, with 5 bases of the junction left unmatched. CDR1 and CDR2 from the germline V gene are SQVTM and ANQGSEA. This CDR3 region has 13 residues.

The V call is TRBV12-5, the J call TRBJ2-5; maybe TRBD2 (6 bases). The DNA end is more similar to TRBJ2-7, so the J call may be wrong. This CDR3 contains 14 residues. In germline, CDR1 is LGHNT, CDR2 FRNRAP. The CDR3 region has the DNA TGTGCTAGTGGTAGATCCGGGAGCTCCTACGAGCAGTACTTC. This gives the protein CASGRSGSSYEQYF.

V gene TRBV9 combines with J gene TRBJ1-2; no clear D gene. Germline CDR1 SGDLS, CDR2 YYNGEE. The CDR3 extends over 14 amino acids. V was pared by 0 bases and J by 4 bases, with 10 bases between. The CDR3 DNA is TGTGCCAGCAGCGTAGGAGAAGAGGTCTATGGCTACACCTTC. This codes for CASSVGEEVYGYTF.

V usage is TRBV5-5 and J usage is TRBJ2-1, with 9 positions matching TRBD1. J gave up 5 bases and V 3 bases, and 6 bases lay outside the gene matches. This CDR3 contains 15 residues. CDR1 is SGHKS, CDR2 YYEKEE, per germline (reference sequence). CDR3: CASSSDRGWNNEQFF. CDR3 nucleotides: TGTGCCAGCAGCTCCGACAGGGGGTGGAACAATGAGCAGTTCTTC.

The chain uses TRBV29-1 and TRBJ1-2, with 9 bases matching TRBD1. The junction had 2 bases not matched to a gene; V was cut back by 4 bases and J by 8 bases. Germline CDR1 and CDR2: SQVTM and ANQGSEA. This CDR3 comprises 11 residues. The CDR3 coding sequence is TGCAGCGTTGGACAGGGGGGCGGCTACACCTTC. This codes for CSVGQGGGYTF.

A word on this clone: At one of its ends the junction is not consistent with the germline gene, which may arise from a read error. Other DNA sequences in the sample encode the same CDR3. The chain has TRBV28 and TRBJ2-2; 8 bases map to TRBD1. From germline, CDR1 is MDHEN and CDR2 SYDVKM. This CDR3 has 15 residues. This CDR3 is CASSLQGALVGELFF. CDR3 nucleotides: TGTGCCAGCAGTTTGCAGGGGGCGCTTGTCGGGGAACTGTTTTTT. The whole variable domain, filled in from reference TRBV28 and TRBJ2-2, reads DVKVTQSSRYLVKRTGEKVFLECVQDMDHENMFWYRQDPGLGLRLIYFSYDVKMKEKGDIPEGYSVSREKKERFSLILESASTNQTSMYLCASSLQGALVGELFFGEGSRLTVL.

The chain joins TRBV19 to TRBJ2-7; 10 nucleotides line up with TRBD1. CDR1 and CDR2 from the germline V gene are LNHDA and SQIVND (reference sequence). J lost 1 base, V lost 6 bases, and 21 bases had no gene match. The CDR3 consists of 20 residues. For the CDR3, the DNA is TGTGCCAGTAGCTTACCCGACAGGGGGCAACCCCCAGGCCTATCCTACGAGCAGTACTTC. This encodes CASSLPDRGQPPGLSYEQYF.

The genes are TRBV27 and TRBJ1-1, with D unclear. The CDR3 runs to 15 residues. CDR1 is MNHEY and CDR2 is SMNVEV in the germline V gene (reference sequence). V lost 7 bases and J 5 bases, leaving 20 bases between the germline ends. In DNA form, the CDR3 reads TGTGCCAGCATCGGAGCCCCATCGGGAGGGACTGAAGCTTTCTTT. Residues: CASIGAPSGGTEAFF.